These 26 T cell receptor beta chains originate from one sample sequenced in a study of CD8 T cells in ankylosing spondylitis. General study results and limits: What seemed typical of ankylosing spondylitis blood was a TCR beta motif built from roughly eight highly homologous variants.

A single record per CDR3 protein comes from TCRdb applying MiXCR to the 5' RACE reads. The sample shows approximately 540,000 distinct CDR3 sequences, roughly an eighth of them seen only once. No antigen is known for these receptors. The sequenced material came from blood, either unsorted or a sorted T cell fraction (not recorded which). These receptors all stem from a male donor with ankylosing spondylitis.

V and J are TRBV15 and TRBJ2-7, with no clear D. The CDR3 sequence is 14 residues long. Germline CDR1 LNHNV, CDR2 YYDKDF (reference sequence). The V end was cut by 1 base, the J end by 0 bases, with 7 bases between. The DNA of the CDR3 is TGTGCCACCAGCAGAGTCCTGAGCTCCTACGAGCAGTACTTC. Translating it yields CATSRVLSSYEQYF.

The gene calls are TRBV24-1 and TRBJ2-7; unclear D gene. Germline-derived CDR1 and CDR2 are KGHDR and SFDVKD. The length of the CDR3 is 13 residues. Between the trimmed V and J ends, which lost 3 bases and 4 bases, there was a span of 9 bases. In DNA form, the CDR3 reads TGTGCCACCAGTGATAGAGACGGTTACGAGCAGTACGTC. Its protein product is CATSDRDGYEQYV.

The chain couples TRBV5-1 to TRBJ2-5, with D perhaps TRBD1 or TRBD2 (5 bases each). Germline V CDR1 and CDR2: SGHRS, YFSETQ. The V and J ends lost 0 bases and 1 base respectively, with 25 bases between them. The CDR3 sequence is 20 residues long. The chain's CDR3 is CASSLEEGSRTLWSQETQYF. CDR3 DNA sequence: TGCGCCAGCAGCTTGGAAGAGGGGAGCAGGACTCTATGGAGCCAAGAGACCCAGTACTTC.

The sample holds a few counts of this clonotype. The chain recombines TRBV5-6 with TRBJ2-7, with 8 bases identical to TRBD2. Germline CDR1 is SGHDT and CDR2 is YYEEEE. J was trimmed by 0 bases and V by 7 bases; bases with no gene match: 6. This CDR3 contains 14 residues. The CDR3 DNA reads as TGTGCCAGCGAAGAAAGCGGGAGCTCCTACGAGCAGTACGTC. Encoded protein: CASEESGSSYEQYV.

Ten or more counts support this clonotype. This rearrangement joins TRBV5-5 to TRBJ2-7; D ambiguous. CDR3 size: 13 residues. The V end was cut by 2 bases, the J end by 7 bases, with 13 bases between. Germline V CDR1 and CDR2: SGHKS, YYEKEE (reference sequence). CDR3 DNA sequence: TGTGCCAGCAGCTTACCCCTGAGACGGGAGCAGTACTTC. Protein product: CASSLPLRREQYF.

The rearrangement links TRBV7-2 to TRBJ2-1, with 7 bases matching TRBD2. Germline V gene lookup returns CDR1 SGHTA and CDR2 FQGNSA. The J segment lost 12 bases and the V segment lost 5 bases, leaving 10 bases of the junction unmatched. The CDR3 runs 13 residues. This chain's CDR3 is CASSGGVATRQFF. The CDR3 nucleotides are TGTGCCAGCAGCGGGGGGGTCGCCACAAGGCAGTTCTTC.

The chain carries TRBV6-1 and TRBJ1-6; D remains unclear. Trimming took 3 bases from V and 0 from J, leaving 9 bases between them. CDR3 size: 16 residues. Germline assignment: CDR1 MNHNS and CDR2 SASEGT. CDR3 in DNA: TGTGCCAGCAGTGATCGACCGCGCTCCTATAATTCACCCCTCCACTTT. Encoded protein: CASSDRPRSYNSPLHF.

This chain connects TRBV5-4 to TRBJ2-1, with 10 bases that match TRBD2. The ends lost 4 bases at V and 4 bases at J; junction bases unmatched: 8. Germline V gene lookup returns CDR1 SGHNT and CDR2 YYREEE (reference sequence). CDR3 length equals 16 residues. CDR3 nucleotide sequence: TGTGCCAGCAGCCGCCCGACTAGCGGGCTTTACAATGAGCAGTTCTTC. Translated, it gives CASSRPTSGLYNEQFF.

There are a few counts of this clonotype. V gene TRBV6-1 combines with J gene TRBJ1-2; D not certain. Germline V gene lookup returns CDR1 MNHNS and CDR2 SASEGT. The CDR3 sequence is 15 residues long. V gave up 5 bases and J gave up 2 bases, with 15 bases separating them. The CDR3 coding sequence is TGTGCCAGCAGTACCCGGACGGTTAACAACTATGGCTACACCTTC. This sequence encodes CASSTRTVNNYGYTF.

This clonotype appeared many times. This rearrangement joins TRBV7-2 to TRBJ2-7; D is unclear. This CDR3 spans 13 amino acids. Germline loops: CDR1 SGHTA, CDR2 FQGNSA. Trimming cost V 1 base and J 4 bases, with 8 bases left between them. CDR3 loop: CASSLESRYEQYF. CDR3 DNA sequence: TGTGCCAGCAGCTTAGAATCACGGTACGAGCAGTACTTC.

Only a few counts were recorded for this clonotype. The chain employs TRBV25-1 and TRBJ2-1, with 7 bases matching TRBD2. Germline V gene data show CDR1 as MGHDK and CDR2 as SYGVNS. J lost 0 bases, V lost 7 bases, and 15 bases had no gene match. The CDR3 spans 18 residues. CDR3 protein: CASTPQMSSGSSYNEQFF. DNA for the CDR3: TGTGCCAGCACCCCTCAAATGTCTAGCGGAAGCTCCTACAATGAGCAGTTCTTC. Together with reference TRBV25-1 and TRBJ2-1, the CDR3 gives the full variable domain: EADIYQTPRYLVIGTGKKITLECSQTMGHDKMYWYQQDPGMELHLIHYSYGVNSTEKGDLSSESTVSRIRTEHFPLTLESARPSHTSQYLCASTPQMSSGSSYNEQFFGPGTRLTVL.

The V and J genes are TRBV19 and TRBJ1-5; D not resolved. The CDR3 covers 13 residues. Trimming stripped 0 bases from V and 7 bases from J, with 7 bases between. Germline V gives CDR1 LNHDA, CDR2 SQIVND (reference sequence). The CDR3 DNA follows: TGTGCCAGTAGTATAGAACGGATGCAGCCCCAGCATTTT. Encoded protein: CASSIERMQPQHF.

This clonotype occurred many times. The genes are TRBV11-1 and TRBJ2-5; D is undetermined. CDR1 and CDR2 from the germline V gene are SGHAT and FQDESV (reference sequence). With 5 bases removed from V and 2 bases from J, the gap between germline ends came to 9 bases. The CDR3 totals 13 residues. Here the CDR3 reads CASSRTVQETQYF. The CDR3, as DNA: TGTGCCAGCAGCCGGACGGTTCAAGAGACCCAGTACTTC.

This clonotype was observed a few times. V usage is TRBV5-1 and J usage is TRBJ1-1; D unclear. CDR1 is SGHRS, CDR2 YFSETQ, per germline. CDR3 size: 14 residues. Trimming stripped 7 bases from V and 10 bases from J, with 23 bases between. CDR3 nucleotides: TGCGCCAGCGCTCGCAACCCCCACGCCCCTGCAGCTTTCTTT. Its protein is CASARNPHAPAAFF.

There are a few counts of this clonotype. V is TRBV18 and J is TRBJ2-7, with 11 bases lining up with TRBD2. Trimming at V came to 8 bases and at J to 2 bases, leaving 5 bases not matched to a gene. CDR1 and CDR2 (germline): KGHSH, LQKENI. The length of the CDR3 is 14 residues. This chain's CDR3 is CASRGLADTYEQYF. For the CDR3, the DNA is TGTGCCAGCCGGGGACTAGCGGACACCTACGAGCAGTACTTC.

The chain recombines TRBV27 with TRBJ1-5; 9 bases map to TRBD1. In germline, CDR1 is MNHEY, CDR2 SMNVEV (reference sequence). V trimming: 8 bases; J trimming: 0 bases; junction bases outside the gene matches: 8. The CDR3 contains 16 residues. The CDR3 DNA sequence: TGTGCCAGCGCCGAACAGGGGGCGGTTAGCAATCAGCCCCAGCATTTT. It encodes CASAEQGAVSNQPQHF.

This clonotype turned up a few times. The V and J genes are TRBV6-1 and TRBJ2-7, with unresolved D. V shed 2 bases and J shed 1 base, with 3 bases lying between them. The CDR3 length is 12 residues. CDR1 and CDR2 (germline): MNHNS, SASEGT. The CDR3 is CASSEHSYEQYF. CDR3 coding DNA: TGTGCCAGCAGTGAACATTCCTACGAGCAGTACTTC.

The V and J genes are TRBV6-6 and TRBJ1-1, with a weak D call TRBD1 (5 bases). This CDR3 has 12 amino acids. Per germline, CDR1 MNHNY and CDR2 SVGAGI (reference sequence). V lost 7 bases to trimming and J lost 4 bases, with 10 bases between them. CDR3 in amino acids: CASTPGFTEAFF. Written as DNA, the CDR3 is TGTGCCAGCACCCCAGGGTTCACTGAAGCTTTCTTT.

This clonotype was observed a handful of times. The chain couples TRBV2 to TRBJ1-1, with D possibly matching TRBD1 (6 bases). Trimming removed 6 bases at V and 1 base at J, with 12 bases between. This CDR3 has 14 residues. Germline-derived CDR1 and CDR2 are SNHLY and FYNNEI. The CDR3 region is CASSPDRWNTEAFF. CDR3 nucleotides: TGTGCCAGCAGCCCGGACAGATGGAACACTGAAGCTTTCTTT.

This clonotype was seen a handful of times. The V gene is TRBV11-2, the J gene TRBJ2-1; 9 positions agree with TRBD1. The CDR3 is made up of 15 amino acids. CDR1 SGHAT and CDR2 FQNNGV come from the germline V gene. V gave up 5 bases and J gave up 8 bases; unmatched junction bases: 10. The chain's CDR3 is CASSHGTGYRDEQFF. CDR3 DNA sequence: TGTGCCAGCAGCCATGGGACAGGGTATAGGGATGAGCAGTTCTTC. The full variable domain, its missing parts supplied by reference TRBV11-2 and TRBJ2-1, is EAGVAQSPRYKIIEKRQSVAFWCNPISGHATLYWYQQILGQGPKLLIQFQNNGVVDDSQLPKDRFSAERLKGVDSTLKIQPAKLEDSAVYLCASSHGTGYRDEQFFGPGTRLTVL.

In its sample, this clonotype was seen a few times. The chain joins TRBV19 to TRBJ1-2; D may be TRBD1 (6 bases). V was trimmed by 5 bases and J by 8 bases, leaving 21 bases between them. Germline CDR1 reads LNHDA; CDR2 reads SQIVND (reference sequence). The CDR3 totals 15 residues. CDR3 sequence: CASSPERTDGSGYTF. The CDR3 DNA reads TGTGCCAGTAGTCCCGAACGGACAGATGGCTCGGGCTACACCTTC.

This chain connects TRBV7-2 to TRBJ2-3; TRBD2 aligns across 8 bases. This CDR3 is 17 amino acids long. Germline V gene lookup returns CDR1 SGHTA and CDR2 FQGNSA. V shed 5 bases and J 0 bases; nucleotides not matched to a gene: 10. In nucleotides, the CDR3 is TGTGCCAGCAGCCACACTTTAACTAGCGGAAGCACAGATACGCAGTATTTT. The encoded protein is CASSHTLTSGSTDTQYF.

The rearrangement links TRBV12-3 or TRBV12-4 to TRBJ2-7; D gene uncertain. The CDR3 loop spans 11 amino acids. CDR3 protein: CASRTADEQYF. The CDR3 bases are TGTGCGAGTAGAACCGCGGACGAGCAGTACTTC.

The CDR3 DNA follows: TGTGCCAGCCGACAGTCCCCTAGCTCCTACGAGCAGTACGTC. Its protein is CASRQSPSSYEQYV. V usage is TRBV19 and J usage is TRBJ2-7, with TRBD1 as a possible D gene (5 bases). The CDR3 is 14 amino acids. The ends were cut back, 9 bases at V and 0 bases at J, with 15 bases in the middle. CDR1 is LNHDA, CDR2 SQIVND, per germline (reference sequence).

J is TRBJ2-7 and V is TRBV5-4; 9 nucleotides line up with TRBD1. Germline-derived CDR1 and CDR2 are SGHNT and YYREEE (reference sequence). The ends lost 2 bases at V and 2 bases at J; junction bases unmatched: 5. This CDR3 spans 15 amino acids. The CDR3 DNA reads as TGTGCCAGCAGCTTTATGGGACAGGGAACCTACGAGCAGTACTTC. Its protein product is CASSFMGQGTYEQYF.

The chain combines TRBV20-1 with TRBJ1-2; 10 nucleotides match TRBD1. Trimming removed 6 bases from V and 4 bases from J; junction bases left unmatched: 5. Per the germline V gene, CDR1 is DFQATT and CDR2 is SNEGSKA (reference sequence). The CDR3 runs to 13 residues. The CDR3 sequence is CSARDRGPYGYTF. In nucleotides, the CDR3 is TGCAGTGCACGGGACAGGGGACCCTATGGCTACACCTTC.